One sample yielded the 19 T cell receptor beta chains listed below, sequenced in a study of blood T cells in healthy people across ages. Sample-barcoded 5' priming and a J-beta primer mix drove a second PCR of roughly 7 to 11 cycles. TCRdb re-analysed the 5' RACE reads in MiXCR, keeping a single row per CDR3 protein. This table holds about 640,000 distinct CDR3 sequences, roughly 30% found once. Sequenced sample: blood. The receptors originated from a woman over 75 in good health.

This clonotype has a count of ten or more. The V call is TRBV5-5, the J call TRBJ2-6, with 7 positions matching TRBD1. The V gene end was trimmed by 3 bases and the J gene end by 0 bases; junction bases not matched to a gene: 15. Germline assignment: CDR1 SGHKS and CDR2 YYEKEE (reference sequence). The CDR3 runs 20 residues. The CDR3 region is CASSSDATGQPLSGANVLTF. The DNA of the CDR3 is TGTGCCAGCAGCTCGGACGCTACGGGACAGCCACTCTCTGGGGCCAACGTCCTGACTTTC.

This clonotype has a count of ten or more. V gene TRBV10-3 combines with J gene TRBJ2-7; 7 nucleotides align to TRBD2. This CDR3 spans 13 amino acids. Per the germline V gene, CDR1 is ENHRY and CDR2 is SYGVKD. V lost 6 bases, J lost 7 bases, and 9 bases stayed unmatched. The CDR3 bases are TGTGCCATCAGGGGAGGGTCGACGAGGGAGCAGTACTTC. It yields the protein CAIRGGSTREQYF.

The chain combines TRBV24-1 with TRBJ1-1; 8 bases align to TRBD1. Per germline, CDR1 KGHDR and CDR2 SFDVKD. CDR3 length: 14 amino acids. The trim removed 2 bases at V and 7 bases at J, leaving 5 bases unmatched. The CDR3 nucleotides are TGTGCCACCAGTGATTACAGGGGGTCAGGTGAAGCTTTCTTT. This translates into CATSDYRGSGEAFF.

J is TRBJ2-3 and V is TRBV2; D possibly matches TRBD1 or TRBD2 (5 bases each). Germline CDR1 SNHLY, CDR2 FYNNEI. V gave up 0 bases and J gave up 4 bases, with 17 bases separating them. This CDR3 has 17 residues. The CDR3 here is CASSEAYFRDGPDTQYF. The CDR3 DNA reads as TGTGCCAGCAGTGAAGCTTATTTCCGGGACGGACCAGATACGCAGTATTTT.

This clonotype was counted ten times or more. The chain carries TRBV5-1 and TRBJ1-6; 8 positions match TRBD1. CDR1 and CDR2 from the germline V gene are SGHRS and YFSETQ. The CDR3 covers 19 residues. V was clipped by 0 bases and J by 0 bases; unmatched bases: 8. CDR3 in amino acids: CASSLDGQGPTSYNSPLHF. The DNA of the CDR3 is TGCGCCAGCAGCTTGGATGGACAGGGACCGACCTCCTATAATTCACCCCTCCACTTT.

As regards this clonotype: A much larger clone lies a single base off, so this may be a read error. V and J are TRBV7-9 and TRBJ1-2; no definite D call. The CDR3 loop spans 14 amino acids. Per germline, CDR1 SEHNR and CDR2 FQNEAQ (reference sequence). Trimming stripped 5 bases from V and 6 bases from J, with 16 bases between. CDR3 DNA: TGTGCCAGCAGCAAAGAACGGGGTTGGAATGGCTACACCTTC. Encoded protein: CASSKERGWNGYTF.

This clonotype was found many times. This chain uses TRBV12-3 or TRBV12-4 with TRBJ1-2, with TRBD1 identical over 8 bases. The CDR3 has 14 residues. Unmatched junction bases numbered 9, after V lost 5 bases and J lost 7 bases. The DNA for the CDR3 is TGTGCCAGCAGTACGGGGACAGGCCTGCCTGGCTACACCTTC. Residues: CASSTGTGLPGYTF.

In its sample, this clonotype was seen many times. At one of its ends the junction is not consistent with the germline gene, which may arise from a read error. The V and J genes are TRBV5-1 and TRBJ1-1, with D tentatively TRBD1 (5 bases). The CDR3 is 13 amino acids. Germline V CDR1 and CDR2: SGHRS, YFSETQ. CDR3 bases: TGTGCCAGCAGCTTAAATCAGGGCACTGAAGCTTTCTTT. Translating gives CASSLNQGTEAFF.

As concerns this clonotype: A much larger clonotype is one base distant, so this may be a read error. V usage is TRBV6-2 or TRBV6-3 and J usage is TRBJ2-7; D remains ambiguous. The CDR3 length is 12 residues. Germline-derived CDR1 and CDR2 are MNHEY and SVGEGT. V was clipped by 11 bases and J by 0 bases, with 11 bases between them. CDR3 sequence: CAAYRASYEQYF. CDR3 DNA: TGTGCCGCCTATAGGGCCTCCTACGAGCAGTACTTC.

This clonotype was counted at least ten times. The V call is TRBV18, the J call TRBJ2-1; D assignment may be TRBD1 or TRBD2 (6 bases each). CDR3 length equals 16 residues. From germline, CDR1 is KGHSH and CDR2 LQKENI. Trimming stripped 0 bases from V and 4 bases from J, with 13 bases between. The CDR3 loop is CASSPPRGGLYNEQFF. The CDR3 nucleotides are TGTGCCAGCTCACCACCTCGAGGGGGGCTTTACAATGAGCAGTTCTTC. The full variable domain, completed using reference TRBV18 and TRBJ2-1, is NAGVMQNPRHLVRRRGQEARLRCSPMKGHSHVYWYRQLPEEGLKFMVYLQKENIIDESGMPKERFSAEFPKEGPSILRIQQVVRGDSAAYFCASSPPRGGLYNEQFFGPGTRLTVL.

The chain joins TRBV12-3 or TRBV12-4 to TRBJ1-5; D unresolved. This CDR3 region has 14 residues. Trimming removed 5 bases from V and 0 bases from J, with 8 bases in between. The CDR3 sequence is CASSPNLSNQPQHF. CDR3 nucleotides: TGTGCCAGCAGTCCAAATCTTAGCAATCAGCCCCAGCATTTT.

This clonotype was seen a handful of times. The V call is TRBV10-3, the J call TRBJ2-1; D gene uncertain. The CDR3 runs to 15 residues. Trimming shortened V by 7 bases and J by 3 bases, and 16 bases separated the two germline ends. Per the germline V gene, CDR1 is ENHRY and CDR2 is SYGVKD. This chain's CDR3 is CAIILHWEVYNEQFF. CDR3 sequence (DNA): TGTGCCATCATTCTACATTGGGAAGTCTACAATGAGCAGTTCTTC.

This chain uses TRBV28 with TRBJ1-4; 11 bases fit TRBD1. Germline trimming cut 6 bases from V and 1 base from J; bases unmatched to any gene: 10. The CDR3 length is 18 residues. Germline-derived CDR1 and CDR2 are MDHEN and SYDVKM. CDR3 amino acids: CASSRDRGWGGTNEKLFF. The CDR3 DNA follows: TGTGCCAGCAGCCGGGACAGGGGGTGGGGAGGAACTAATGAAAAACTGTTTTTT.

This clonotype occurred a few times. This chain uses TRBV20-1 with TRBJ2-5; possible D gene TRBD2, 7 bases. The CDR3 runs to 14 residues. Trimming stripped 2 bases from V and 5 bases from J, with 15 bases between. The germline V gene encodes CDR1 DFQATT and CDR2 SNEGSKA (reference sequence). In nucleotides, the CDR3 is TGCAGTGCTAGACGCCGGGGGGCCTCGGAGACCCAGTACTTC. It is translated as CSARRRGASETQYF.

This clonotype came up many times. The genes are TRBV6-6 and TRBJ2-3; 8 nucleotides match TRBD1. Trimming removed 2 bases from V and 8 bases from J; junction bases left unmatched: 9. Looked up from germline, CDR1 is MNHNY and CDR2 is SVGAGI (reference sequence). The CDR3 consists of 15 residues. The CDR3: CASSYTGQGGGTQYF. The CDR3 nucleotides are TGTGCCAGCAGTTACACCGGACAGGGTGGGGGTACGCAGTATTTT.

The chain employs TRBV24-1 and TRBJ1-1; D unclear. The CDR3 spans 13 residues. Trimming pared 3 bases from V and 5 bases from J, leaving 9 bases between. Germline V gene data show CDR1 as KGHDR and CDR2 as SFDVKD. Here the CDR3 reads CATSDGLWTEAFF. Here the CDR3 DNA reads TGTGCCACCAGTGATGGTCTCTGGACTGAAGCTTTCTTT.

The V and J genes are TRBV27 and TRBJ1-5; TRBD1 agrees at 8 bases. Germline V gene sequence: CDR1 MNHEY, CDR2 SMNVEV (reference sequence). The V segment lost 4 bases and the J segment 6 bases; nucleotides outside the gene matches: 5. This CDR3 contains 14 residues. The CDR3 DNA reads as TGTGCCAGCAGTTCTGGACAGGGAACTCAGCCCCAGCATTTT. Its translation is CASSSGQGTQPQHF.

A note on this clonotype: This may be a read error: a much more frequent sequence differs by one nucleotide. The V call is TRBV9, the J call TRBJ2-5; D may be TRBD1 or TRBD2 (5 bases each). This CDR3 has 14 amino acids. Germline V gene sequence: CDR1 SGDLS, CDR2 YYNGEE. The DNA of the CDR3 is TGTGCCGGCAGCATGGGACGGGCACAAGAGACCCAGTACTTC. Translating gives CAGSMGRAQETQYF.

At least ten counts were recorded for this clonotype. The chain recombines TRBV20-1 with TRBJ2-5; 7 nucleotides match TRBD2. This CDR3 has 14 amino acids. The V gene's germline CDR1 is DFQATT and CDR2 SNEGSKA (reference sequence). J was trimmed by 1 base and V by 6 bases; bases with no gene match: 8. CDR3 nucleotide sequence: TGCAGTGCCAGGAAGCGGGGACCCCAAGAGACCCAGTACTTC. Amino acid sequence: CSARKRGPQETQYF.